The 18 T cell receptor beta chains reported below all come from one sample, sequenced in a study of CD8 T cells in ankylosing spondylitis. MiXCR was run by TCRdb on the 5' RACE reads, yielding one entry per CDR3 protein. The repertoire consists of around 250,000 distinct CDR3 sequences, with under 35% occurring once and the leading ten covering around 4%. The sample comprised blood, either unsorted or a sorted T cell fraction (not recorded which). The receptor set was obtained from a male donor with ankylosing spondylitis or in good health (not recorded which).

This chain uses TRBV12-3 or TRBV12-4 with TRBJ2-5; TRBD2 agrees at 10 bases. J gave up 5 bases and V 4 bases, and 10 bases lay outside the gene matches. The CDR3 runs to 16 residues. The CDR3 loop reads CASSSRRSGGVETQYF. CDR3 bases: TGTGCCAGCAGTTCTCGCCGGAGCGGGGGGGTTGAGACCCAGTACTTC.

A few counts support this clonotype. The chain has TRBV20-1 and TRBJ2-7; 9 bases align to TRBD2. The CDR3 loop spans 15 amino acids. The germline V gene encodes CDR1 DFQATT and CDR2 SNEGSKA (reference sequence). For the CDR3, the DNA is TGCTCTTTAAGGGGACTAGCTATCACTCCCTCCGAGCAGTACTTC. Translated: CSLRGLAITPSEQYF.

The chain employs TRBV12-3 or TRBV12-4 and TRBJ1-5; no clear D gene. V dropped 3 bases and J dropped 5 bases, with 8 bases sitting between them. The CDR3 has 13 residues. CDR3 loop: CASSLGRDQPQHF. The CDR3 nucleotides are TGTGCCAGCAGTTTGGGGAGGGATCAGCCCCAGCATTTT.

In this sample, this clonotype turned up a few times. The chain employs TRBV7-9 and TRBJ2-1, with D perhaps matching TRBD1 (5 bases). This CDR3 is built from 12 residues. Trimming removed 2 bases at V and 10 bases at J, with 9 bases between. CDR1 is SEHNR and CDR2 is FQNEAQ in the germline V gene (reference sequence). In DNA, the CDR3 is TGTGCCAGCAGCTTACAGGGTAGGGAGCAGTTCTTC. Its translation is CASSLQGREQFF.

The V gene is TRBV24-1, the J gene TRBJ2-3; D might be TRBD1 or TRBD2, each matching 5 bases. Germline CDR1 and CDR2: KGHDR and SFDVKD. V lost 9 bases and J lost 12, with 18 bases in between. This CDR3 is built from 12 residues. This CDR3 is CATGDRGLHQYF. CDR3 coding DNA: TGTGCCACCGGCGATCGGGGCCTTCATCAGTATTTT.

This clonotype was seen a few times. V is TRBV20-1 and J is TRBJ2-5; 9 positions match TRBD2. The germline gives CDR1 DFQATT, CDR2 SNEGSKA (reference sequence). This CDR3 spans 13 amino acids. V gave up 5 bases and J gave up 7 bases; unmatched junction bases: 8. The CDR3 sequence: CSAYSGGQGTQYF. CDR3 coding DNA: TGCAGTGCTTATAGCGGGGGCCAGGGGACCCAGTACTTC.

The chain carries TRBV27 and TRBJ2-3; perhaps D is TRBD1 or TRBD2 (5 bases each). V lost 4 bases, J lost 3 bases, and 23 bases lay in between. Germline CDR1 MNHEY, CDR2 SMNVEV (reference sequence). There are 18 residues in the CDR3. The CDR3 coding sequence is TGTGCCAGCAGTTCCCGTTCGGGGACCTCTTTCGGGACAGATACGCAGTATTTT. This codes for CASSSRSGTSFGTDTQYF.

This clonotype was seen at least ten times. This chain uses TRBV29-1 with TRBJ2-3; unclear D gene. V dropped 6 bases and J dropped 0 bases, with 16 bases sitting between them. This CDR3 is built from 15 residues. Germline-derived CDR1 and CDR2 are SQVTM and ANQGSEA. The CDR3 DNA is TGCAGCGTCTTCATCCCCACAAGGAGCACAGATACGCAGTATTTT. This encodes CSVFIPTRSTDTQYF.

This clonotype occurred a few times. The chain is built from TRBV20-1 and TRBJ2-7, with TRBD1 matching over 7 bases. The ends lost 3 bases at V and 4 bases at J; junction bases unmatched: 9. The CDR3 is 14 amino acids. The germline CDR1 and CDR2 sequences are DFQATT and SNEGSKA (reference sequence). CDR3 DNA sequence: TGCAGTGCTAGTACCTGGCAGGGGGTTTACGAGCAGTACTTC. This gives the protein CSASTWQGVYEQYF.

This clonotype was recorded a few times. V usage is TRBV3-1 and J usage is TRBJ1-1; D not resolved. Germline V lookup: CDR1 LGHDT, CDR2 YNNKEL (reference sequence). CDR3 size: 13 residues. Trimming took 4 bases from V and 8 from J, leaving 14 bases between them. In DNA form, the CDR3 reads TGTGCCAGCAGCCCTATGCGGGAATCGGAAGCTTTCTTT. It specifies CASSPMRESEAFF.

The genes are TRBV10-3 and TRBJ2-3; 12 nucleotides align to TRBD1. There are 15 residues in the CDR3. The V segment lost 6 bases and the J segment 6 bases; nucleotides outside the gene matches: 7. Per the germline V gene, CDR1 is ENHRY and CDR2 is SYGVKD. The CDR3 region has the DNA TGTGCCATCAGCACCCGGGACAGGGGGCCTGATACGCAGTATTTT. Its protein is CAISTRDRGPDTQYF.

V and J are TRBV7-7 and TRBJ2-1, with 8 nucleotides matching TRBD1. The CDR3 is 15 amino acids. Germline loops: CDR1 SSHAT, CDR2 FNYEAQ (reference sequence). With 5 bases clipped from V and 3 bases from J, the junction kept 6 bases outside the gene matches. The CDR3 DNA reads as TGTGCCAGCAGCCCCGGACAGGGTGGCTACAATGAGCAGTTCTTC. It is translated as CASSPGQGGYNEQFF.

V and J are TRBV5-1 and TRBJ2-7; D gene ambiguous. Per the germline V gene, CDR1 is SGHRS and CDR2 is YFSETQ. This CDR3 has 14 amino acids. V was pared by 0 bases and J by 3 bases, with 10 bases between. The CDR3 bases are TGCGCCAGCAGCTTGGAACAGCCCCGCTACGAGCAGTACTTC. It codes for CASSLEQPRYEQYF.

The V gene is TRBV11-2, the J gene TRBJ2-1; D remains ambiguous. Germline V gene lookup returns CDR1 SGHAT and CDR2 FQNNGV. V was clipped by 1 base and J by 8 bases, with 9 bases between them. The CDR3 sequence is 13 residues long. The CDR3 nucleotides read TGTGCCAGCAGCTTAGTAGCCAAGGATGAGCAGTTCTTC. The encoded protein is CASSLVAKDEQFF.

This clonotype has more than one count but fewer than ten. The J gene is TRBJ2-1, the V gene TRBV6-5; 7 bases are shared with TRBD2. Germline V gene lookup returns CDR1 MNHEY and CDR2 SVGAGI. V dropped 0 bases and J dropped 0; count of bases not matched to a gene: 2. This CDR3 spans 16 amino acids. DNA of the CDR3: TGTGCCAGCAGTTACTCCCCGGGGGGCTCCTACAATGAGCAGTTCTTC. Its protein product is CASSYSPGGSYNEQFF.

This clonotype came up a few times. V gene TRBV11-1 combines with J gene TRBJ2-1, with 12 bases that match TRBD1. This CDR3 is built from 18 residues. V shed 1 base and J 6 bases; nucleotides not matched to a gene: 10. Germline CDR1 and CDR2: SGHAT and FQDESV (reference sequence). This CDR3 is CASSLGEPGQGASNEQFF. CDR3 nucleotides: TGTGCCAGCAGCTTAGGGGAGCCGGGACAGGGGGCTTCCAATGAGCAGTTCTTC.

The chain has TRBV18 and TRBJ2-5, with D perhaps TRBD1 or TRBD2 (5 bases each). Germline values: CDR1 KGHSH, CDR2 LQKENI. CDR3 length: 15 residues. Trimming took off 6 bases at V and 5 bases at J, with 19 bases between the two ends. The CDR3 sequence: CASSPGTPTVETQYF. The CDR3 DNA reads TGTGCCAGCTCGCCAGGGACGCCGACGGTGGAGACCCAGTACTTC.

This clonotype was counted only a few times. CDR3 residues: CSASSQGPYSYEQYF. The DNA for the CDR3 is TGCAGTGCTAGCTCACAGGGGCCCTACTCCTACGAGCAGTACTTC. This chain connects TRBV20-1 to TRBJ2-7; 7 bases agree with TRBD1. The V segment lost 3 bases and the J segment 0 bases; nucleotides outside the gene matches: 8. Germline CDR1 is DFQATT and CDR2 is SNEGSKA (reference sequence). The CDR3 contains 15 residues.